This TCR beta chain was found in a study of CD8 T cells in ankylosing spondylitis. This clonotype has at least ten counts. Its antigen is as yet unknown. Construction of TCR beta libraries was performed using quantitative 5'-RACE with molecular barcodes. TCRdb itself ran the 5' RACE reads through MiXCR, one entry per CDR3 protein. The sample shows 380,000 or so distinct CDR3 sequences, 20% of them seen only once. V lost 3 bases to trimming and J lost 5 bases, with 13 bases between them. CDR1 is SQVTM and CDR2 is ANQGSEA in the germline V gene. The CDR3 is 13 amino acids. Broader study findings: A CD8+ phenotype characterized the disease-linked clones, which were relatively rare in peripheral blood. A TCR beta motif of fewer than ten highly homologous variants seemed to mark ankylosing spondylitis blood. There was reportedly significant enrichment of clones that were disease-linked in matched ankylosing spondylitis synovial fluid.

The chain couples TRBV29-1 to TRBJ2-5; D possibly corresponds to TRBD1 (5 bases). The specimen was blood, either unsorted or a sorted T cell fraction (not recorded which). This receptor was obtained from a male donor with ankylosing spondylitis or in good health (not recorded which). The CDR3 coding sequence is TGCAGCGTTGAGAAGGGGCTAATTGAGACCCAGTACTTC. It encodes CSVEKGLIETQYF. The whole variable domain, remainder taken from reference TRBV29-1 and TRBJ2-5, is SAVISQKPSRDICQRGTSLTIQCQVDSQVTMMFWYRQQPGQSLTLIATANQGSEATYESGFVIDKFPISRPNLTFSTLTVSNMSPEDSSIYLCSVEKGLIETQYFGPGTRLLVL.